This T cell receptor beta chain was sequenced for a study of T cell changes during pregnancy in multiple sclerosis. V was clipped by 2 bases and J by 1 base; unmatched bases: 1. The CDR3 is made up of 14 amino acids. Germline loops: CDR1 ENHRY, CDR2 SYGVKD. The table lists this clone with a count of one. Using immunoSEQ multiplex PCR, the repertoire was profiled, and TCRdb retains in-frame clones only, with some absent. The sample shows over 30,000 clones, 92% of them seen only once. The source of this sequence is a female donor with multiple sclerosis, enrolled in a pregnancy study. Sequencing used PBMCs (not recorded whether the cells were cultured). The rearrangement uses TRBV10-3 and TRBJ2-7; TRBD1 matches 8 bases. The CDR3 protein is CAISEGQGSYEQYF. In DNA, the CDR3 is TGTGCCATCAGTGAGGGACAGGGTTCCTACGAGCAGTACTTC.